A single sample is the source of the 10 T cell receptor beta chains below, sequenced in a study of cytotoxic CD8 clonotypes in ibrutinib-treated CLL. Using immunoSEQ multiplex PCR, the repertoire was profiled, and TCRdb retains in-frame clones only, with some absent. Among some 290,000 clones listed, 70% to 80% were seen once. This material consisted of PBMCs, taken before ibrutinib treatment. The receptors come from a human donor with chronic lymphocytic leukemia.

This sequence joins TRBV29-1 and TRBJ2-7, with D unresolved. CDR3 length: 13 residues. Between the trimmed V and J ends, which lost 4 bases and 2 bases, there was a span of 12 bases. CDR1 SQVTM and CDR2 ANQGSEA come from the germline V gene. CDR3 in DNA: TGCAGCGTTGGCCGGACCGCAACCTACGAGCAGTACTTC. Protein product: CSVGRTATYEQYF.

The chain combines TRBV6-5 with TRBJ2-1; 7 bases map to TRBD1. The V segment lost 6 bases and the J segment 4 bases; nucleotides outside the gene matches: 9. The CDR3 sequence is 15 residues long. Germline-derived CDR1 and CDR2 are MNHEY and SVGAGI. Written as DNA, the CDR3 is TGTGCCAGCAGACGTACAGGGGCACATTACAATGAGCAGTTCTTC. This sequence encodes CASRRTGAHYNEQFF.

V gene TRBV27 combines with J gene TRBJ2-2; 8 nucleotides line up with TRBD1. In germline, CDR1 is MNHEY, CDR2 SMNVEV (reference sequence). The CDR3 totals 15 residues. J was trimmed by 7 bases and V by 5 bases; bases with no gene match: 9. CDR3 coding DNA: TGTGCCAGCAGTCTACCGGGACAGGTGGGCGGGGAGCTGTTTTTT. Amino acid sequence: CASSLPGQVGGELFF.

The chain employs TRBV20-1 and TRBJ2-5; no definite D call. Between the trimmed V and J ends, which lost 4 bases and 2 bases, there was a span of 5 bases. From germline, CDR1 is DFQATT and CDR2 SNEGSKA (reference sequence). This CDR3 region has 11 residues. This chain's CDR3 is CSAIIQETQYF. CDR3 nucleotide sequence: TGCAGTGCTATAATTCAAGAGACCCAGTACTTC.

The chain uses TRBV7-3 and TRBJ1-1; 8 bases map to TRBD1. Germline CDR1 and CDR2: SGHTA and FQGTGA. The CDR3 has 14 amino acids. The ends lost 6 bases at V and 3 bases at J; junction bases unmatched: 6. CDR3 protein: CASSSRGRDTEAFF. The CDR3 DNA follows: TGTGCCAGCAGTTCCAGGGGGCGCGACACTGAAGCTTTCTTT. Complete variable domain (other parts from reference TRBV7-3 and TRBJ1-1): GAGVSQTPSNKVTEKGKYVELRCDPISGHTALYWYRQSLGQGPEFLIYFQGTGAADDSGLPNDRFFAVRPEGSVSTLKIQRTERGDSAVYLCASSSRGRDTEAFFGQGTRLTVV.

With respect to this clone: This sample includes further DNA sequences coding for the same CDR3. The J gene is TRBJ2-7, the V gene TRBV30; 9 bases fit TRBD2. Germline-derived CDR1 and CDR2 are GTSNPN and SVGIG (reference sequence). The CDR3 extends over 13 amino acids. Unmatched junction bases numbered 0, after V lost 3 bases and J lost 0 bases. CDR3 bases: TGTGCCTGGAGACTAGCGGGCTCCTACGAGCAGTACTTC. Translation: CAWRLAGSYEQYF.

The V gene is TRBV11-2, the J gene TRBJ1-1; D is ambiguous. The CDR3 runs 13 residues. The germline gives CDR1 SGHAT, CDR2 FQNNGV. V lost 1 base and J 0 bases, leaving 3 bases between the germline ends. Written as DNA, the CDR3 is TGTGCCAGCAGCTTAGGGGTGAACACTGAAGCTTTCTTT. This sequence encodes CASSLGVNTEAFF.

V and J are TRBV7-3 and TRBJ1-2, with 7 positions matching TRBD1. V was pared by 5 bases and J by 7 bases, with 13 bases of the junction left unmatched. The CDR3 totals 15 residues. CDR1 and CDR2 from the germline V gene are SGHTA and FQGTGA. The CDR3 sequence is CASSPRSRGLGGYTF. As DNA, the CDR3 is TGTGCCAGCAGCCCCCGATCCAGGGGGTTAGGTGGCTACACCTTC.

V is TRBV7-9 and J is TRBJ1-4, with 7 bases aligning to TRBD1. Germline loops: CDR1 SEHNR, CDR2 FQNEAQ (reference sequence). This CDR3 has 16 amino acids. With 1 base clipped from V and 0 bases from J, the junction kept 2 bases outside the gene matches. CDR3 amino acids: CASSLGGGPTNEKLFF. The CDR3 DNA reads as TGTGCCAGCAGCTTAGGAGGGGGCCCAACTAATGAAAAACTGTTTTTT.

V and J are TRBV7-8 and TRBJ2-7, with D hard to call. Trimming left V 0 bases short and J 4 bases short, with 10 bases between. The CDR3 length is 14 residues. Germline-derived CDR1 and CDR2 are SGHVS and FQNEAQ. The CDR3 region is CASSLAFSGYEQYF. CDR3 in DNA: TGTGCCAGCAGCTTAGCGTTTTCCGGATACGAGCAGTACTTC.